These 26 T cell receptor beta chains originate from one sample sequenced in a study of liver allograft versus peripheral blood T cells. As for the study in general: Repertoires of T cell receptors in transplanted livers were compared with recipients' peripheral blood repertoires.

TCRdb processed the reads anew with MiXCR; each CDR3 protein has one entry. The data contain about 9,200 distinct CDR3 sequences, 25% to 30% of them singletons. The source is a human patient who had a liver transplant. A subset of T cells may come from the graft donor.

The chain has TRBV28 and TRBJ2-7; D is possibly TRBD1 (6 bases). Deletions cut 3 bases from V and 9 bases from J, with 33 bases between. CDR1 is MDHEN, CDR2 SYDVKM, per germline. The CDR3 spans 19 residues. CDR3 in DNA: TGTGCCAGCAGTTTCAAAACTACCCAGTCAGGGGCCCTGAATGCAGTGCAGTACTTC. This encodes CASSFKTTQSGALNAVQYF. The variable domain in full, with the rest retrieved from reference TRBV28 and TRBJ2-7, is DVKVTQSSRYLVKRTGEKVFLECVQDMDHENMFWYRQDPGLGLRLIYFSYDVKMKEKGDIPEGYSVSREKKERFSLILESASTNQTSMYLCASSFKTTQSGALNAVQYFGPGTRLTVT.

This clonotype is medium-sized within its sample. The rearrangement joins TRBV19 to TRBJ2-3, with TRBD1 identical over 11 bases. CDR3 length equals 15 residues. After removal of 6 bases from V and 2 bases from J, the junction contained 4 bases not matched to a gene. Germline-derived CDR1 and CDR2 are LNHDA and SQIVND (reference sequence). CDR3 nucleotide sequence: TGTGCCAGTAGAGGACAGGGGGCTGTCACAGATACGCAGTATTTT. It encodes CASRGQGAVTDTQYF.

This clonotype is medium-sized in the sample. The chain is built from TRBV19 and TRBJ2-2; D might be TRBD2 (5 bases). The CDR3 is made up of 15 amino acids. Germline lookup yields CDR1 LNHDA and CDR2 SQIVND (reference sequence). V was clipped by 4 bases and J by 7 bases, with 16 bases between them. Written as DNA, the CDR3 is TGTGCCAGTAGTACTAGGACTTTGTTTGGCGGGGAGCTGTTTTTT. This gives the protein CASSTRTLFGGELFF. The full variable domain, its missing parts supplied by reference TRBV19 and TRBJ2-2, is DGGITQSPKYLFRKEGQNVTLSCEQNLNHDAMYWYRQDPGQGLRLIYYSQIVNDFQKGDIAEGYSVSREKKESFPLTVTSAQKNPTAFYLCASSTRTLFGGELFFGEGSRLTVL.

About this clonotype itself: A much larger clone lies a single base off, so this may be a read error. V is TRBV6-5 and J is TRBJ1-2, with no clear D. The CDR3 sequence is 12 residues long. CDR1 and CDR2 from the germline V gene are MNHEY and SVGAGI. This CDR3 reads CARSYWGSGYTF. CDR3 DNA sequence: TGTGCCAGGAGTTACTGGGGAAGTGGCTACACCTTC.

This clonotype has only a few counts. V gene TRBV3-1 combines with J gene TRBJ1-4; D gene uncertain. Germline loops: CDR1 LGHDT, CDR2 YNNKEL (reference sequence). The CDR3 loop spans 15 amino acids. Trimming removed 1 base from V and 0 bases from J, with 6 bases in between. The CDR3 DNA reads TGTGCCAGCAGCCAAGGCACTGCAACTAATGAAAAACTGTTTTTT. Translating it yields CASSQGTATNEKLFF. The complete variable domain, with remaining parts taken from reference TRBV3-1 and TRBJ1-4, reads DTAVSQTPKYLVTQMGNDKSIKCEQNLGHDTMYWYKQDSKKFLKIMFSYNNKELIINETVPNRFSPKSPDKAHLNLHINSLELGDSAVYFCASSQGTATNEKLFFGSGTQLSVL.

By its share, this clonotype is medium-sized. The chain has TRBV6-1 and TRBJ1-6; unclear D gene. The CDR3 is 12 amino acids. In germline, CDR1 is MNHNS, CDR2 SASEGT. DNA for the CDR3: TGTGGAACGGGCTTGTTAGATTCACCCCTCCACTTT. Protein product: CGTGLLDSPLHF.

This clonotype rates as medium-sized. V is TRBV10-3 and J is TRBJ2-7; 9 bases are a match to TRBD1. Unmatched junction bases numbered 8, after V lost 4 bases and J lost 4 bases. Per the germline V gene, CDR1 is ENHRY and CDR2 is SYGVKD. The CDR3 is 15 amino acids. In DNA form, the CDR3 reads TGTGCCATCAGTGGCCCGGGACAGGGAGAATACGAGCAGTACTTC. Its translation is CAISGPGQGEYEQYF.

This sequence joins TRBV29-1 and TRBJ2-1, with unresolved D. The germline V and J ends were trimmed by 7 bases and 5 bases, with 9 bases remaining between them. The CDR3 has 11 residues. Germline CDR1 is SQVTM and CDR2 is ANQGSEA. CDR3 coding DNA: TGCAGCGCCGGACCCCACAATGAGCAGTTCTTC. The encoded protein is CSAGPHNEQFF.

This clonotype appeared a few times. The rearrangement joins TRBV28 to TRBJ2-7, with 7 bases that match TRBD1. There are 13 residues in the CDR3. From germline, CDR1 is MDHEN and CDR2 SYDVKM. V gave up 6 bases and J gave up 2 bases; unmatched junction bases: 4. The CDR3 bases are TGTGCCAGCAGCTCGGGACAGACCTACGAGCAGTACTTC. It specifies CASSSGQTYEQYF.

The chain joins TRBV19 to TRBJ2-5; 7 nucleotides line up with TRBD1. The CDR3 is made up of 14 amino acids. After removal of 6 bases from V and 2 bases from J, the junction contained 6 bases not matched to a gene. The germline V gene encodes CDR1 LNHDA and CDR2 SQIVND (reference sequence). In DNA, the CDR3 is TGTGCCAGTAGCTCTTCAGGGGGTCAAGAGACCCAGTACTTC. This codes for CASSSSGGQETQYF.

This clonotype was recorded a few times. The V and J genes are TRBV28 and TRBJ1-1, with D possibly TRBD1 on 6 matching bases. Germline loops: CDR1 MDHEN, CDR2 SYDVKM. The CDR3 is 16 residues long. The V gene lost 4 bases and the J gene lost 0 bases, with 15 bases spanning the gap. The DNA for the CDR3 is TGTGCCAGCAGTTATCTTTGGGGGGCAGTGAACACTGAAGCTTTCTTT. Its protein is CASSYLWGAVNTEAFF.

The chain joins TRBV19 to TRBJ2-5, with 7 positions matching TRBD1. The CDR3 is 15 amino acids. V was pared by 3 bases and J by 1 base, with 5 bases of the junction left unmatched. The germline V gene encodes CDR1 LNHDA and CDR2 SQIVND (reference sequence). CDR3 region: CASSIRQGGQETQYF. The CDR3 coding sequence is TGTGCCAGTAGTATCCGACAGGGCGGCCAAGAGACCCAGTACTTC.

A few counts support this clonotype. The chain combines TRBV10-1 with TRBJ2-1; TRBD1 is a possible D gene (6 bases). The germline V gene has CDR1 WNHNN and CDR2 SYGVQD (reference sequence). The CDR3 is 14 residues long. Trimming removed 4 bases from V and 5 bases from J, with 12 bases in between. The CDR3 nucleotides are TGCGCCAGCAGTGTTGGGACACTGCACAATGAGCAGTTCTTC. It codes for CASSVGTLHNEQFF.

The V gene is TRBV11-2, the J gene TRBJ2-1; 7 bases align to TRBD2. The CDR3 covers 15 residues. V shed 1 base, J shed 8 bases, and the junction held 8 bases outside the gene matches. The germline CDR1 and CDR2 sequences are SGHAT and FQNNGV. The CDR3 region has the DNA TGTGCCAGCAGCTTAGGCACCCTAGCGGTCGATGAGCAGTTCTTC. As protein: CASSLGTLAVDEQFF.

This clonotype ranks as medium-sized. This chain uses TRBV28 with TRBJ1-3; D is possibly TRBD1 (5 bases). CDR3 length: 16 amino acids. The ends were cut back, 6 bases at V and 0 bases at J, with 15 bases in the middle. CDR1 and CDR2 from the germline V gene are MDHEN and SYDVKM. CDR3 amino acids: CASRADSPFSGNTIYF. DNA of the CDR3: TGTGCCAGCAGAGCTGACAGCCCGTTCTCTGGAAACACCATATATTTT.

This clonotype was recorded many times. The rearrangement links TRBV19 to TRBJ2-3; D perhaps matches TRBD2 (6 bases). The CDR3 runs to 16 residues. V was pared by 3 bases and J by 1 base, with 14 bases between. Germline CDR1 LNHDA, CDR2 SQIVND (reference sequence). The CDR3 DNA reads as TGTGCCAGTAGTATCGAGGTAGGAGGGGGCACAGATACGCAGTATTTT. Translating gives CASSIEVGGGTDTQYF.

By frequency in the sample, this clonotype is medium-sized. The rearrangement links TRBV20-1 to TRBJ1-1; 7 bases are shared with TRBD1. V shed 3 bases and J 4 bases; nucleotides not matched to a gene: 5. CDR1 and CDR2 (germline): DFQATT, SNEGSKA (reference sequence). The CDR3 loop spans 13 amino acids. In nucleotides, the CDR3 is TGCAGTGCTAGGTTGGGGACAGTCACTGAAGCTTTCTTT. Protein product: CSARLGTVTEAFF.

By proportion, this clonotype is medium-sized. This sequence joins TRBV28 and TRBJ1-3; D not certain. Trimming took off 6 bases at V and 6 bases at J, with 12 bases between the two ends. The CDR3 is 13 amino acids. Germline values: CDR1 MDHEN, CDR2 SYDVKM. The CDR3 region has the DNA TGTGCCAGCAGCCAACCCCAGCCAAACACCATATATTTT. Translating it yields CASSQPQPNTIYF.

In its sample, this clonotype ranks as medium-sized. This chain connects TRBV6-5 to TRBJ1-2; 9 positions match TRBD1. Germline V gene data show CDR1 as MNHEY and CDR2 as SVGAGI. V shed 5 bases and J 5 bases; nucleotides not matched to a gene: 12. There are 16 residues in the CDR3. CDR3 bases: TGTGCCAGCAGTGTTGGCACAGGGGGCACATCATATGGCTACACCTTC. This sequence encodes CASSVGTGGTSYGYTF.

This clonotype turned up a few times. The chain carries TRBV20-1 and TRBJ2-5; 9 nucleotides align to TRBD1. This CDR3 is built from 15 residues. The V and J ends lost 0 bases and 4 bases, in that order; junction bases with no gene match: 6. Germline CDR1 is DFQATT and CDR2 is SNEGSKA (reference sequence). DNA of the CDR3: TGCAGTGCTAGAGATGGGGACAGGGTGGGAGAGACCCAGTACTTC. It codes for CSARDGDRVGETQYF.

This clonotype is medium-sized by share. The J gene is TRBJ1-6, the V gene TRBV19, with 10 bases aligning to TRBD1. Trimming cost V 4 bases and J 9 bases; bases outside gene matches: 3. The germline V gene has CDR1 LNHDA and CDR2 SQIVND (reference sequence). The CDR3 runs 14 residues. For the CDR3, the DNA is TGTGCCAGTAGTACCCGGGACAGGGGTTCACCCCTCCACTTT. It specifies CASSTRDRGSPLHF.

This clonotype has a count of ten or more. V usage is TRBV6-1 and J usage is TRBJ1-4; 10 nucleotides match TRBD1. Per the germline V gene, CDR1 is MNHNS and CDR2 is SASEGT. V gave up 4 bases and J gave up 5 bases; unmatched junction bases: 4. The CDR3 has 15 residues. CDR3 amino acids: CASSGQGAGNEKLFF. DNA of the CDR3: TGTGCCAGCAGTGGACAGGGGGCGGGAAATGAAAAACTGTTTTTT.

This clonotype is termed medium-sized. The rearrangement links TRBV30 to TRBJ2-1; TRBD2 matches at 7 bases. J was trimmed by 3 bases and V by 4 bases; bases with no gene match: 9. CDR3 size: 15 residues. From germline, CDR1 is GTSNPN and CDR2 SVGIG (reference sequence). The CDR3 bases are TGTGCCTGGAAAGGACTAGAAGTGTTCTACAATGAGCAGTTCTTC. This encodes CAWKGLEVFYNEQFF.

The V and J genes are TRBV29-1 and TRBJ2-6; 7 bases line up with TRBD1. The CDR3 has 17 residues. CDR1 is SQVTM, CDR2 ANQGSEA, per germline. J lost 2 bases, V lost 0 bases, and 7 bases had no gene match. The DNA for the CDR3 is TGCAGCGTTGAAGATACGACAGGGCTAGCTGGGGCCAACGTCCTGACTTTC. Its protein is CSVEDTTGLAGANVLTF.

This clonotype rates as medium-sized. This chain joins TRBV20-1 and TRBJ2-1; 13 bases map to TRBD2. The length of the CDR3 is 15 residues. The germline CDR1 and CDR2 sequences are DFQATT and SNEGSKA (reference sequence). J lost 5 bases, V lost 6 bases, and 7 bases had no gene match. CDR3 protein: CSARGLAGADNEQFF. The CDR3 coding sequence is TGCAGTGCCCGAGGACTAGCGGGGGCCGACAATGAGCAGTTCTTC.

By sample share, this clonotype is medium-sized (0.01 to 0.1%). The chain couples TRBV6-5 to TRBJ2-3; D might be TRBD2 (6 bases). Germline CDR1 reads MNHEY; CDR2 reads SVGAGI. There are 14 residues in the CDR3. The germline V and J ends were trimmed by 2 bases and 3 bases, with 9 bases remaining between them. Written as DNA, the CDR3 is TGTGCCAGCAGTTACGGCGGGGTTACAGATACGCAGTATTTT. This translates into CASSYGGVTDTQYF.